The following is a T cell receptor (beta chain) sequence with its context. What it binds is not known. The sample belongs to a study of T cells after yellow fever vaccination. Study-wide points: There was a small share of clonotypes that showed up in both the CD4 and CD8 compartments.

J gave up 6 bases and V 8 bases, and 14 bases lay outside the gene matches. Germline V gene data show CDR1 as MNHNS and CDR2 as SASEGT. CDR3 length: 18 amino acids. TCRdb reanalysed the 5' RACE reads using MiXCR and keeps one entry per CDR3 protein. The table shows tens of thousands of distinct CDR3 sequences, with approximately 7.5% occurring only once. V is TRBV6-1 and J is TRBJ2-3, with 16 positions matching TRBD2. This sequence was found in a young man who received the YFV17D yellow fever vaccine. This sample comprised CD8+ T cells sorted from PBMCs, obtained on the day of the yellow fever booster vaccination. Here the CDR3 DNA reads TGTGCCAGCTCCCTATCCGGGACTAGCGGGAGGGGTGTCGATACGCAGTATTTT. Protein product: CASSLSGTSGRGVDTQYF.